This TCR beta chain was recorded in a study of CD8+ T cells in alopecia areata. cDNA reverse transcribed from extracted RNA served as the sequencing template. Sequenced by immunoSEQ multiplex PCR; TCRdb stores in-frame clones only, minus some. The sample consists of 200,000 to 250,000 clones, 67% of them appearing once. Alopecia areata patients gave lesional scalp punch biopsies and peripheral blood samples. In germline, CDR1 is SGHVS, CDR2 FQNEAQ. V lost 3 bases and J lost 6, with 11 bases in between. This CDR3 is built from 14 residues. Of note for this clone: Its antigen is as yet unknown.

Study-wide results and limits: Mouse data revealed clearer TCR sharing than patient data did, a gap possibly tied to HLA. Normal scalp showed lower clonality than lesional scalp, especially alopecia totalis/universalis.

The chain recombines TRBV7-8 with TRBJ2-2; D unclear. The origin of this receptor is a human donor with alopecia areata. Sequencing used CD4+ T cells sorted from blood, obtained at week 0. CDR3 DNA sequence: TGTGCCAGCAGCTTTCTTCCTCCCTCCGGGGAGCTGTTTTTT. The encoded protein is CASSFLPPSGELFF.